This is a list of T cell receptor beta chains from one sample in a study of blood T cell repertoires in COVID-19. The protocol was immunoSEQ multiplex PCR, while the TCRdb copy is restricted to in-frame clones and leaves out a portion. The data contain approximately 160,000 clones, 84% of them seen just once; the ten biggest clones take up 15% to 20%. Sequenced material: peripheral blood. Receptors originate from a woman of 80 years or more with acute or convalescent COVID-19. CDR3s include the opening cysteine and the closing phenylalanine or tryptophan. Each record gives: clone size, V gene, D gene, J gene, CDR3 DNA, CDR3 protein. The D gene is left open where the match is weak. Size is stated for part of the rows, as once, few or many counts, or as a class when the clone is expanded.

.,TRBV5-1,.,TRBJ2-5,TGCGCCAGCAGCTGGGACAATGAGGAGACCCAGTACTTC,CASSWDNEETQYF
.,TRBV11-3,.,TRBJ2-3,TGTGCCAGCAGCTATGGGGCGGAAGAGACGCAGTATTTT,CASSYGAEETQYF
.,TRBV20-1,.,TRBJ1-4,TGCGCCCAGGGTTTCGGCGAAAAACTGTTTTTT,CAQGFGEKLFF
.,TRBV30,.,TRBJ1-2,TGTGCCTGGAGTTACCGAGTCAGGCGATTCTATGGCTACACCTTC,CAWSYRVRRFYGYTF
.,TRBV6-2/TRBV6-3,TRBD2,TRBJ2-7,TGTGCCAGCAGTTACTCCAGCCTAGCGGGGTCTTCCCTAACCTACGAGCAGTACTTC,CASSYSSLAGSSLTYEQYF
.,TRBV19,.,TRBJ1-2,TGTGCCAGTTTGGTCGCAGGCTATGGCTACACCTTC,CASLVAGYGYTF
.,TRBV19,TRBD1,TRBJ1-2,TGTGCCGGAGGGACAGGCAGAGGTGGCTACACCTTC,CAGGTGRGGYTF
.,TRBV11-2,TRBD2,TRBJ2-1,TGTGCCAGCAGCAAAGGGACTAGCGGTTACAATGAGCAGTTCTTC,CASSKGTSGYNEQFF
.,TRBV6-5,TRBD1,TRBJ1-2,TGTGCCAGCAGCCTAACCGGGACAGGGAACTATGGCTACACCTTC,CASSLTGTGNYGYTF
few,TRBV5-1,TRBD1,TRBJ2-7,TGCGCCAGCAGCTCCACCGGGACAGGGATCCACGAGCAGTACTTC,CASSSTGTGIHEQYF
.,TRBV6-5,TRBD1,TRBJ1-2,TGTGCCAGCACCAGGACAGGGGGATCAAACTATGGCTACACCTTC,CASTRTGGSNYGYTF
.,TRBV7-2,.,TRBJ2-7,TGTGCCAGCAGCTTAGCTACCTACGAGCAGTACTTC,CASSLATYEQYF
.,TRBV19,.,TRBJ2-1,TGTGCCAGTAGTATGTTTGCCATCGGGTACAATGAGCAGTTCTTC,CASSMFAIGYNEQFF
few,TRBV5-1,TRBD1,TRBJ1-2,TGCGCCAGCAGCGGAGGACAGGGGCATGGCTACACCTTC,CASSGGQGHGYTF
.,TRBV18,TRBD1,TRBJ1-2,TGTGCCAGCTCACCGTATCCCGGGACAGGGACGGGAGGCTACACCTTC,CASSPYPGTGTGGYTF
.,TRBV29-1,TRBD2,TRBJ2-1,TGCAGCGTTGGACTAGCGGCTCTTCCCCATGAGCAGTTCTTC,CSVGLAALPHEQFF
.,TRBV28,TRBD1,TRBJ1-1,TGTGCCAGCAGCTACCTCAGTCCGGGACAGACGCTATTT,CASSYLSPGQTLF
.,TRBV6-1,.,TRBJ1-5,TGTGCCAGCAGTGATGCGGGGATCGGGAATCAGCCCCAGCATTTT,CASSDAGIGNQPQHF
.,TRBV3-1/TRBV3-2,TRBD1,TRBJ1-1,TGTGCCAGCAGCCCTCGGGACAGCAGTATGAACACTGAAGCTTTCTTT,CASSPRDSSMNTEAFF
.,TRBV9,.,TRBJ2-7,TGTGCCAGCAGCGTTGGAGGATTGTCCTACGAGCAGTACTTC,CASSVGGLSYEQYF
.,TRBV5-8,.,TRBJ1-5,TGTGCCAGCAGCTTGGTCTACGATCAGCCCCAGCATTTT,CASSLVYDQPQHF
.,TRBV7-9,.,TRBJ1-4,TGTGCCAGCAGCTTACCTGACATAACTAATGAAAAACTGTTTTTT,CASSLPDITNEKLFF
.,TRBV15,TRBD2,TRBJ2-7,TGTGCCACCAGCAGAGTGGGTAGCGGGAGGTACGAGCAGTACTTC,CATSRVGSGRYEQYF